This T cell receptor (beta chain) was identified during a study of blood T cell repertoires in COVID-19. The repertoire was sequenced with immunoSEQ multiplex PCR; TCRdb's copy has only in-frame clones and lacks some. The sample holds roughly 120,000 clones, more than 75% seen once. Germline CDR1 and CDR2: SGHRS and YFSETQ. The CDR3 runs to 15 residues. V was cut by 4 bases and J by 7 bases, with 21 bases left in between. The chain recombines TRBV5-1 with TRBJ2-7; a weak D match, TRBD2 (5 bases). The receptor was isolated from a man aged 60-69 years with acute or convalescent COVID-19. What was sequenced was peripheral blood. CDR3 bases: TGCGCCAGCAGCCCTCGGGGAGCGGCCAGTGGGGAGCAGTACTTC. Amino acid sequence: CASSPRGAASGEQYF.